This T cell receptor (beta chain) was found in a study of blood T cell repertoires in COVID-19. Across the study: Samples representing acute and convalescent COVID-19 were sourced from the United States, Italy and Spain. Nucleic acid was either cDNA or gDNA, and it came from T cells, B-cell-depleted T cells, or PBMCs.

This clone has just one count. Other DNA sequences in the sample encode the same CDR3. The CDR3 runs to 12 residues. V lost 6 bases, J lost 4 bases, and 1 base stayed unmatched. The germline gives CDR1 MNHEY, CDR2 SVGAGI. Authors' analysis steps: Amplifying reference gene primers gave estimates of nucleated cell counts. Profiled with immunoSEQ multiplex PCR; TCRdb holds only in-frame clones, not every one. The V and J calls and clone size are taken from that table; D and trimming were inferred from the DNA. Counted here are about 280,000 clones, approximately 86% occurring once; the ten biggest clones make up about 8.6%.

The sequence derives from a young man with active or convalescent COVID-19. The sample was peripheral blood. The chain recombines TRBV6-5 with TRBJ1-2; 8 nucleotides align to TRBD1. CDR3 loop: CASRGTGYGYTF. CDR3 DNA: TGTGCCAGCAGGGGGACAGGCTATGGCTACACCTTC.